The T cell receptor beta chain under discussion was sequenced for a study of T cells in Graves' hyperthyroidism and ophthalmopathy (dated by TCRdb to between 2018 and 2020). About the investigation overall: Peripheral blood samples were taken at initial diagnosis, before any treatment was given. The study also compared thyroid tissue and blood T-cell repertoires from five or six Graves' hyperthyroidism patients. To identify TCR V-J signatures that set the groups apart, the researchers used a discovery cohort of approximately 98 patients, made up of under 45 with Graves' ophthalmopathy and some 60 with stable Graves' hyperthyroidism. Once sampling was done, hyperthyroidism patients were given methimazole at a starting dose of 30 mg daily, whereas ophthalmopathy patients were given high-dose intravenous methylprednisolone. An independent validation cohort of around 19 hyperthyroidism patients and approximately 15 patients who later progressed to ophthalmopathy tested prospective prediction of ophthalmopathy. TCR Vbeta CDR3 sequencing of roughly 140 peripheral blood samples (fewer than 45 ophthalmopathy, under 80 hyperthyroidism and roughly 17 progressor patients) is reported in the paper. For training and testing, the approximately 97 patients in the discovery cohort were randomly divided in a 7:3 ratio. Results and caveats for the whole study, not just this receptor: A model built on a 13 V-J signature distinguished ophthalmopathy from stable hyperthyroidism, reaching about 89% sensitivity and about 81% specificity in cross-validation and 80%/75% in testing. Sample size was not statistically predetermined, and investigators were not blinded to group allocation. Most expanded thyroid clonotypes (frequency above 0.001) were also detected in blood, suggesting blood repertoires may reflect thyroid immune responses. In validation, the model predicted progression to ophthalmopathy a median of 6.5 months before onset, with about 71% sensitivity and almost 75% specificity.

TCR beta CDR3 regions were amplified from RNA transcripts. The first round of RT-PCR for the TCR CDR3 was performed with the HTBI primer set and the Qiagen OneStep RT-PCR kit. Libraries were constructed in a second round of multiplex PCR, after which size selection and purification were performed. The libraries were sequenced on an Illumina HiSeq2000 using paired-end 100 bp reads. The study's own analysis went as follows. SOAPnuke was used to process the raw data, with reads discarded if the reads contained adapters or uncalled bases, had a mean Phred below 15, or lacked an exact constant-primer or identifier match. High-quality paired reads were merged with COPE v1.2.5, and unique nucleotide sequences were defined as clonotypes. MiTCR v1.1 was used to align clonotypes to the IMGT TRBV, TRBD and TRBJ reference segments. Only V-J combinations with frequency above 0.0001, covering 99% to 99.2% of repertoires, were analysed. The TCS score was defined as F50 (clonal expansion) divided by E x V (chaos), with BLOSUM62-based TCRdist calculated between CDR3 peptides within each V-J. Welch's t-statistics and random forest reduced roughly 500 V-J features to 13, which were used in a naive Bayes classifier (R e1071). TCRdb reprocessing: public reads trimmed at Q25 with fastp, clones called with MiXCR, in-frame beta chains kept. Merged by CDR3 protein, the rows form single entries marked with the most common genes and DNA. These V and J calls are TCRdb output, not the study's own analysis. A total of fewer than 800,000 distinct CDR3 sequences appear in this sample, less than 20% of them only once. The leading ten clones occupy approximately 8% of the sample.

Points on this clonotype: Its antigen has not been determined. No clone much larger than this one lies a single base away; base qualities are absent.

Graves' hyperthyroidism was defined as stable when no progression to ophthalmopathy occurred over 18 months of follow-up. Hyperthyroidism patients were aged 18 to 65 years and newly diagnosed, with disease duration of less than 2 months. Patients with uncontrolled infections, other autoimmune diseases, pregnancy or lactation were excluded. Diagnoses were established on the basis of clinical symptoms, serum thyroxine and TRAb, thyroid ultrasound, and orbital computed tomography. PBMCs were separated from 7.5 to 10 ml of fresh peripheral blood using Ficoll-Paque density gradient centrifugation. Total RNA was extracted using Trizol reagent, and RNA quality was assessed on an Agilent 2100 Bioanalyzer. V drops 2 bases and J drops 4 bases, leaving 17 bases in between. The CDR3 numbers 16 residues from cysteine through phenylalanine. The only DNA kept is the CDR3, 48 bases in frame from the first base.

The source is a man between 18 and 29 years old with Graves' hyperthyroidism. The V gene is TRBV6-7 and the J gene is TRBJ2-5; TRBD1 might be the D gene, on 6 matching bases. TRBV6-7 is known as an ORF, though its function is uncertain. The material sequenced was blood. The DNA sequence is TGTGCCAGCAGTTACCCTCACAGGGAAGACAGAGAGACCCAGTACTTC. Protein translation: CASSYPHREDRETQYF.